These 4 T cell receptor beta chains were sequenced from one sample in a study of blood T cell repertoires in COVID-19. TCRdb's copy holds only in-frame clones and misses some; the assay was immunoSEQ multiplex PCR. The sample lists 300,000 or so clones; 70% to 90% were seen once. The sequenced sample consisted of peripheral blood. These receptors all come from a woman between 50 and 59 years old who had recovered from COVID-19.

The chain joins TRBV19 to TRBJ2-7, with 13 nucleotides matching TRBD2. Losses at the gene ends were 4 bases for V and 6 bases for J; bases not matched to a gene: 3. The CDR3 spans 14 residues. Looked up from germline, CDR1 is LNHDA and CDR2 is SQIVND (reference sequence). The CDR3 bases are TGTGCCAGTAGTACGACTAGCGGGGGGCTCGAGCAGTACTTC. Amino acids: CASSTTSGGLEQYF.

The chain links TRBV19 to TRBJ2-1; TRBD1 matches at 8 bases. The CDR3 spans 14 residues. CDR1 and CDR2 from the germline V gene are LNHDA and SQIVND (reference sequence). The trim removed 2 bases at V and 8 bases at J, leaving 5 bases unmatched. This CDR3 is CASSIRQGSHEQFF. DNA of the CDR3: TGTGCCAGTAGTATAAGACAGGGGAGCCATGAGCAGTTCTTC.

Concerning this clone itself: This same CDR3 is encoded by further DNA sequences in the sample. This chain joins TRBV19 and TRBJ1-5; unclear D gene. Germline V lookup: CDR1 LNHDA, CDR2 SQIVND (reference sequence). V gave up 3 bases and J gave up 6 bases, with 12 bases separating them. The CDR3 sequence is 14 residues long. Here the CDR3 reads CASSIGGSGQPQHF. In DNA, the CDR3 is TGTGCCAGTAGTATCGGAGGATCGGGTCAGCCCCAGCATTTT. The full variable domain, its missing parts supplied by reference TRBV19 and TRBJ1-5, is DGGITQSPKYLFRKEGQNVTLSCEQNLNHDAMYWYRQDPGQGLRLIYYSQIVNDFQKGDIAEGYSVSREKKESFPLTVTSAQKNPTAFYLCASSIGGSGQPQHFGDGTRLSIL.

This clone was seen only a few times. The J gene is TRBJ1-1, the V gene TRBV11-2; D perhaps matches TRBD1 (5 bases). Germline CDR1 reads SGHAT; CDR2 reads FQNNGV. V lost 3 bases and J 1 base, leaving 12 bases between the germline ends. This CDR3 is built from 15 residues. For the CDR3, the DNA is TGTGCCAGCAGCTTTGAGTACAGGTCGAACACTGAAGCTTTCTTT. This sequence encodes CASSFEYRSNTEAFF.